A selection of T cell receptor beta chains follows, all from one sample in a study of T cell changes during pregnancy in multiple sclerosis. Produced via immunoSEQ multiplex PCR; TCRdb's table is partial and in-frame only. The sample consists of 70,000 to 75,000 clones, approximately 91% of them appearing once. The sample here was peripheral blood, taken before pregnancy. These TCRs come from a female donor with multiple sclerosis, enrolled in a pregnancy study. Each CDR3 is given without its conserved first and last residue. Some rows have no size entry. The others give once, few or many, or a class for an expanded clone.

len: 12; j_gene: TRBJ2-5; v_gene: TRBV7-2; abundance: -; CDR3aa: ASRKGTVQETQY
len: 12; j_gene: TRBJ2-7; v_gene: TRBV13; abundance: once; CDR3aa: ASTRRSRNYEQY
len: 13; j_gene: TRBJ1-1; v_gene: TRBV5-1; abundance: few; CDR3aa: ASSLAAGSNTEAF
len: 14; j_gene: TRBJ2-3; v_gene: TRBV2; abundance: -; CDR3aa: ASSARLAGVADTQY
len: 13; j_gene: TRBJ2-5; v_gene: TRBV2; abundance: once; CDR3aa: ASSEQGLVGVTQY
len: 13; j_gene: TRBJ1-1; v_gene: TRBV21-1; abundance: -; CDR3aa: ASSAQRGRNTEAF
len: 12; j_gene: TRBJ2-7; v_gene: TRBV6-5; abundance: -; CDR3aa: ASSYSGVTYEQY
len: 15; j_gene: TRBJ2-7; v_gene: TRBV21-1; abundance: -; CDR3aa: ASSKEEGQGASDEQY
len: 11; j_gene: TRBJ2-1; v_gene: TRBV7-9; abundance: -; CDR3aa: ASSLDRRDEQF
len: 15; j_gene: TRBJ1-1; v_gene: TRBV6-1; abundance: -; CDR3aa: ASSEALRAGRATEAF
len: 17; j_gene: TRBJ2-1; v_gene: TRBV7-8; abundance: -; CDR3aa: ASSLRETRTSLTNNEQF
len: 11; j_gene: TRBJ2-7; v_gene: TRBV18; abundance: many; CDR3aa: ASSPGESYEQY
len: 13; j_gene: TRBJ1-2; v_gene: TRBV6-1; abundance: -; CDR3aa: ASSPQGGSAWGYT
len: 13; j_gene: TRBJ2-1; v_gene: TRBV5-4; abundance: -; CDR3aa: ASSYRQGILDEQF
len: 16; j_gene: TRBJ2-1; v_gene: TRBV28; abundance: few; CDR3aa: ASSIPWTTGTGLNEQF
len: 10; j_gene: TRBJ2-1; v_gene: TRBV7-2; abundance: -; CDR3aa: ASTSRTGVQF
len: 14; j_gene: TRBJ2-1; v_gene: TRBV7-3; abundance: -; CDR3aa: ASSPTPGLARNEQF
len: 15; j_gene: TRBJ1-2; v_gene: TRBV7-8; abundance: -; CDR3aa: ASSPGALGGHAYGYT
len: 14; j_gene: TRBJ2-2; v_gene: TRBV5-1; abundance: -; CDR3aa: ASSAGLAENTGELF
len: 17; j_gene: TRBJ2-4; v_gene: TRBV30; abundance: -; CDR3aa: AWSVPKFRTGRSKNIQY
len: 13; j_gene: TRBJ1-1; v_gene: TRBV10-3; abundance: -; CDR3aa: AISESNSMGTEAF
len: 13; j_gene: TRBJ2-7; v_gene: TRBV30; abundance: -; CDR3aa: AWTLGSAGSYEQY
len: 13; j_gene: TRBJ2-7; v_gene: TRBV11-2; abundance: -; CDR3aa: ASSLGWDTFYEQY
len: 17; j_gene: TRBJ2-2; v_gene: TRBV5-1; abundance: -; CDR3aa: ASIPGLAVNRINTGELF
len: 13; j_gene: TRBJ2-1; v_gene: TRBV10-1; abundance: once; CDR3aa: ASSDAGTGDNEQF
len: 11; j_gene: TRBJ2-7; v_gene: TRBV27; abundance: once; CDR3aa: ASSLRGGYEQY
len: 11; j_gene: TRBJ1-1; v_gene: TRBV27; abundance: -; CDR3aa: ASSLTVNTEAF
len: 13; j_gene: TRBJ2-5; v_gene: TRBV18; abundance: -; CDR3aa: ASSPRTGQEETQY
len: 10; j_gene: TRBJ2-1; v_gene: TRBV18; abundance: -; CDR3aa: ASSPLLNEQF
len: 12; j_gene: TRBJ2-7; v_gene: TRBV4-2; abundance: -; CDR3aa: ASSQEARPSEQY
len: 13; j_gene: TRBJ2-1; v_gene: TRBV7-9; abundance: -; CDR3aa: ASQSPGTGGNEQF